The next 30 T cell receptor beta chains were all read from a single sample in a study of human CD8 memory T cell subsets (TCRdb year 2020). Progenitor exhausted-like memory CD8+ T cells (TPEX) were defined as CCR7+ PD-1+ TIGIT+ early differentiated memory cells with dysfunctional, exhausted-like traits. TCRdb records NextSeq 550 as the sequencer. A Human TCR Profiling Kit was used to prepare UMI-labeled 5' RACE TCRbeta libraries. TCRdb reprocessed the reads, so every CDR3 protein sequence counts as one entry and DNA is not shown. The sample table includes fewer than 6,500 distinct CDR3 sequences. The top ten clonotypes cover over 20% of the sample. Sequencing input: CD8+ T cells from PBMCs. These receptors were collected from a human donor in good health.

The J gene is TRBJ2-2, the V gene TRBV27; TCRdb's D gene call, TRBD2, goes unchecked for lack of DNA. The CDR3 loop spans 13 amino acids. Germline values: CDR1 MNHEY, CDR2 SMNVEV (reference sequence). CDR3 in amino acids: CASIGWDTGELFF.

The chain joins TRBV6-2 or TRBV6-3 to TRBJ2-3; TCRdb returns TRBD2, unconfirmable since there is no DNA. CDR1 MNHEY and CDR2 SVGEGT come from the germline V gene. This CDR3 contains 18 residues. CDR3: CASSYSELAGVITDTQYF.

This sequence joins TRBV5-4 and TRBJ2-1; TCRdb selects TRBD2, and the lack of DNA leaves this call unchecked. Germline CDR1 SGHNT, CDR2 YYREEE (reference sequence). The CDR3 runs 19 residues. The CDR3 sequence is CASSLLAGRRVSSYNEQFF.

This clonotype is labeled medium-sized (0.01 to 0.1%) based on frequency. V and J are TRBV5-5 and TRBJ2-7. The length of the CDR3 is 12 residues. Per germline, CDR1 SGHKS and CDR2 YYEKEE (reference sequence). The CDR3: CASSATGYEQYF.

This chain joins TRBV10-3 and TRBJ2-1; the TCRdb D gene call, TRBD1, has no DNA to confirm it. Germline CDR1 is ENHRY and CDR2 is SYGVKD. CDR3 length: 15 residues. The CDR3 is CAISGGGDYVNEQFF.

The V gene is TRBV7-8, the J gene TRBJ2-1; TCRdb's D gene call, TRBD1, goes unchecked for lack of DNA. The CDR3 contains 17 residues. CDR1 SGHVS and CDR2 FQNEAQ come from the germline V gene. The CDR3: CASSSTPGGGAYNEQFF.

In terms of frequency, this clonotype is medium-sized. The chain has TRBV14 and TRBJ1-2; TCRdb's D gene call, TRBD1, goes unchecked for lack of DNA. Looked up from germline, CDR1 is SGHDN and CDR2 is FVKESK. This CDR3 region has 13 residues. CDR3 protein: CASSPTGIDGYTF.

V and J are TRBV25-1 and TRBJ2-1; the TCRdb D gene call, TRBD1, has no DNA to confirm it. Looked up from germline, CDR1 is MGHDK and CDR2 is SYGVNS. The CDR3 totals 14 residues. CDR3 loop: CASSESGTGNVQFF.

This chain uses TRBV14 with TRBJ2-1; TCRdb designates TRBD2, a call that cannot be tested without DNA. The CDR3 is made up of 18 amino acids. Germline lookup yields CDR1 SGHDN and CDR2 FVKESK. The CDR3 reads CASSPPGLAVYTYNEQFF.

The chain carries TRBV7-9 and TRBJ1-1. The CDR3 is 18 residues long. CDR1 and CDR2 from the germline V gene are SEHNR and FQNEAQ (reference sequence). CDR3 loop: CASSFSDFTFGGITEAFF.

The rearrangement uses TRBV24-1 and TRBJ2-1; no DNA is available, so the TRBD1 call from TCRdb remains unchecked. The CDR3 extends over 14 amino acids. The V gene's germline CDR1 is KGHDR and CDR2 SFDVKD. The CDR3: CATSDFGGFNEQFF.

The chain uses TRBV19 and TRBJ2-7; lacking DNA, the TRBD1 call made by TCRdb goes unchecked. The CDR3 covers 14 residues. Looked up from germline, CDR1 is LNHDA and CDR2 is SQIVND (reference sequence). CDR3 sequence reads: CASSTTGGIYEQYF.

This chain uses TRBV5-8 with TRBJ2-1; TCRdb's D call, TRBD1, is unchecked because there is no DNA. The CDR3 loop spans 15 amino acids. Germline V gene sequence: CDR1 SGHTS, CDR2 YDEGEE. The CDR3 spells CASSLATGVYNEQFF.

The CDR3 region is CASSPRNTEAFF. The chain is built from TRBV7-6 and TRBJ1-1. This CDR3 is 12 amino acids long. Germline CDR1 reads SGHVS; CDR2 reads FNYEAQ.

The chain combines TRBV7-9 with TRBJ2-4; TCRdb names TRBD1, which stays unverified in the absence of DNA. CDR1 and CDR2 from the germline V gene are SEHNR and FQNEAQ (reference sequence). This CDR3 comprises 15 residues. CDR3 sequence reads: CASSAVSGSENIQYF. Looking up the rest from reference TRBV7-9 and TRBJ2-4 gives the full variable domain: DTGVSQNPRHKITKRGQNVTFRCDPISEHNRLYWYRQTLGQGPEFLTYFQNEAQLEKSRLLSDRFSAERPKGSFSTLEIQRTEQGDSAMYLCASSAVSGSENIQYFGAGTRLSVL.

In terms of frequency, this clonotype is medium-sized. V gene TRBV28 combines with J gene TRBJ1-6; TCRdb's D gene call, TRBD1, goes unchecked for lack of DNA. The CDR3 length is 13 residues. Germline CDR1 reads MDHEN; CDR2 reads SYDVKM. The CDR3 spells CASSGQGHSPLHF.

Here the CDR3 reads CASSQNSLVGTDTQYF. The V call is TRBV18, the J call TRBJ2-3. Germline loops: CDR1 KGHSH, CDR2 LQKENI. This CDR3 has 16 residues.

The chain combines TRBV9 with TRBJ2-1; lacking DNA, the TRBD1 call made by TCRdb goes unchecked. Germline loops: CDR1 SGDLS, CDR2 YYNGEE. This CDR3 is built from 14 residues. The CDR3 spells CASSPAPGHNEQFF.

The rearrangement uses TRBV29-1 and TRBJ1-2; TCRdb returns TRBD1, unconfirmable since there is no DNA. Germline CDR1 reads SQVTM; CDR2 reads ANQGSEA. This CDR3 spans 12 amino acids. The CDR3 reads CSVAQGNYGYTF.

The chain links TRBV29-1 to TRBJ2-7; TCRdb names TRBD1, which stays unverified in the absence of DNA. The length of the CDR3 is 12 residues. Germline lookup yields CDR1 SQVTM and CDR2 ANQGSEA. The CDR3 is CSVAQRGGEQYF.

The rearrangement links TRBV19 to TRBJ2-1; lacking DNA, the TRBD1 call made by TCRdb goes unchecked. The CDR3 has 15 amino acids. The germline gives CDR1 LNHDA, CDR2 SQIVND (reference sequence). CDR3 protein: CASSIGRGTYNEQFF.

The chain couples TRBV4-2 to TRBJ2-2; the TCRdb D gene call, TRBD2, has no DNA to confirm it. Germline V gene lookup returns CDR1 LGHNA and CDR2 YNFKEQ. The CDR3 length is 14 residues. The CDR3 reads CASSQEGGDGELFF.

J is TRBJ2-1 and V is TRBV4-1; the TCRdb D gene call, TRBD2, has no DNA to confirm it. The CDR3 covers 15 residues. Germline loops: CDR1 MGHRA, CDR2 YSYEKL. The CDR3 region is CASSQASSGSLEQFF.

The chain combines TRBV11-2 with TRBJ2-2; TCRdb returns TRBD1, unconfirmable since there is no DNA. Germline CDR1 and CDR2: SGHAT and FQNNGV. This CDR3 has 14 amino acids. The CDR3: CASSKKTGSGELFF.

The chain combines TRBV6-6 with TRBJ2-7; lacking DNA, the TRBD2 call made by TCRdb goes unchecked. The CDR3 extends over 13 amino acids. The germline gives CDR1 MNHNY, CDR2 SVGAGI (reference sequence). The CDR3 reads CASSAGLRYEQYF.

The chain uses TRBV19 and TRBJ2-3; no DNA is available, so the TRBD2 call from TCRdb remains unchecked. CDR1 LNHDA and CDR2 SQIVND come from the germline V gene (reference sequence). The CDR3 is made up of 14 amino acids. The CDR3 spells CATKGLAGEDTQYF.

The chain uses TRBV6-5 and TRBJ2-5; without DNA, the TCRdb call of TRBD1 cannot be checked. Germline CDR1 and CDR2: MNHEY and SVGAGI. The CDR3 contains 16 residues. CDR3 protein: CASSSRGQLYQETQYF.

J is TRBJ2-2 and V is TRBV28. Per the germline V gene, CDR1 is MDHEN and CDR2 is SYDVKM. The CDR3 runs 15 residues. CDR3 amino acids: CATIVGRNPTGELFF.

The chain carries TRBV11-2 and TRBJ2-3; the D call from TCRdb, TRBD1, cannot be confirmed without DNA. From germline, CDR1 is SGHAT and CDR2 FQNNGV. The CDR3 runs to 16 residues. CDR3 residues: CASSSDGSMGPDTQYF.

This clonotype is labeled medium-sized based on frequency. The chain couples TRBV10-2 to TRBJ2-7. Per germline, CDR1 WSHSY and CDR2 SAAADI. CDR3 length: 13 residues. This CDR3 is CASKVGLGYEQYF.